This T cell receptor beta chain emerged from a study (dated by TCRdb to 2013 to 2016). About the full investigation: The study set out to test whether tumor-infiltrating Tregs in breast cancer get recruited from blood Tregs or are instead converted in situ from other CD4+ T cell subsets.

This clonotype was recorded a few times. Its binding antigen is unknown. Base quality data are lacking; no much larger clone is found one base away. Study-wide findings and limitations: Tumor-infiltrating Treg TCR alpha and beta sequences overlapped most with tumor naive CD4+ T cells, then with blood naive CD4+ T cells. Validation in the larger cohort was restricted to a single TCR beta V-J rearrangement rather than whole repertoires. The TCR gene usage of tumor memory CD4+ T cells clustered together with blood and lymph node memory CD4+ cells and with lymph node naive CD4+ cells.

Full-length TCR variable regions were amplified by 5' RACE PCR with constant-region reverse primers, followed by semi-nested PCR with Nested Universal Primer A. Using the ReliaPrep RNA Cell Miniprep System, total RNA was extracted, and the SMARTer RACE 5'/3' Kit was then used to reverse transcribe the RNA into 5'RACE-ready cDNA. Full-length TCR alpha and beta libraries were barcoded with multiplex adaptors and sequenced on an Illumina MiSeq. As for the authors' bioinformatics: For each of nine subset-tissue groups, sequencing data from the five patients were pooled, and the groups were then compared using unsupervised clustering of TCR gene usage. Repertoire similarity was calculated with the Morisita-Horn index, weighting shared sequences by their contribution to each repertoire. TCRdb handled the public reads itself, with Q25 trimming in fastp and clone calling in MiXCR, and kept productive beta chains. One record per CDR3 amino acid sequence lists the most common genes and DNA. TCRdb's processing, not the study's, gives the V and J calls here. The sample table shows around 43,000 distinct CDR3 sequences, and approximately 17% are seen once. Approximately 2.9% of the sample lies in the top ten.

Naive CD4+ T cells were purified with the Miltenyi Naive CD4+ T Cell Isolation kit, with Tregs depleted using CD25 microbeads. Tregs, naive and memory CD4+ T cells from tumor, blood and ipsilateral draining lymph nodes of a handful of breast cancer patients underwent full-length TCR alpha and beta sequencing. Tumor tissue and lymph nodes obtained by ipsilateral axillary dissection were perfused with PBS, cut into small pieces and digested using collagenase I and hyaluronidase. Mononuclear cells from lymph nodes or 50 ml of peripheral blood were isolated by Ficoll density gradient centrifugation. Sorted cell populations were confirmed by FACS to exceed 90% purity. The specimen sequenced was naive CD4+ T cells sorted from a lymph node. Interpreted using the paper, the cell subset or site label stands for: naive CD4+ T cells, CD4+CD45RA+CD25-. This sequence was found in a female donor with breast cancer.

The DNA sequence reads TGCAGTGCTAGTTCCGGGGATCAGCCCCAGCATTTT. Protein translation: CSASSGDQPQHF. The chain was built from TRBV20-1 and TRBJ1-5; no D gene is confidently identified. CDR1 and CDR2, per the germline V gene (reference sequence), are DFQATT and SNEGSKA. The CDR3 has 12 amino acids, counting the end cysteine and phenylalanine. Just the 36-base CDR3 DNA is kept, in frame starting at base 1. V loses 3 bases, J loses 5 bases, and the germline ends lie 8 bases apart.